The 3 T cell receptor beta chains below come from one sample, sequenced in a study of blood T cell repertoires in COVID-19. TCRdb's table, derived via immunoSEQ multiplex PCR, lists solely in-frame clones and lacks some. The sample consists of around 340,000 clones, more than 70% of them appearing once. The sample was PBMCs or T cells enriched from blood (not recorded which). The source is a young woman who had been exposed to COVID-19.

This clone was seen ten or more times. The chain is built from TRBV18 and TRBJ1-5; 9 positions agree with TRBD1. V lost 4 bases and J lost 1; bases outside the gene matches: 11. Germline-derived CDR1 and CDR2 are KGHSH and LQKENI. The CDR3 loop spans 18 amino acids. CDR3 loop: CASSLWDRERWSNQPQHF. As DNA, the CDR3 is TGTGCCAGCTCACTCTGGGACAGGGAACGTTGGAGCAATCAGCCCCAGCATTTT.

The chain couples TRBV6-5 to TRBJ2-7; TRBD1 matches at 7 bases. From germline, CDR1 is MNHEY and CDR2 SVGAGI. The length of the CDR3 is 14 residues. Losses at the gene ends were 8 bases for V and 7 bases for J; bases not matched to a gene: 14. The CDR3 loop is CASERGTAEGEQYF. In DNA, the CDR3 is TGTGCCAGCGAACGTGGGACAGCCGAAGGGGAGCAGTACTTC.

The chain carries TRBV19 and TRBJ1-5; 7 bases map to TRBD1. Germline V gene lookup returns CDR1 LNHDA and CDR2 SQIVND (reference sequence). V dropped 6 bases and J dropped 6; count of bases not matched to a gene: 5. The CDR3 has 13 amino acids. As DNA, the CDR3 is TGTGCCAGTAGAAGGGGGCTCAGTCAGCCCCAGCATTTT. Its protein product is CASRRGLSQPQHF. The full variable domain, rest sourced from reference TRBV19 and TRBJ1-5, is DGGITQSPKYLFRKEGQNVTLSCEQNLNHDAMYWYRQDPGQGLRLIYYSQIVNDFQKGDIAEGYSVSREKKESFPLTVTSAQKNPTAFYLCASRRGLSQPQHFGDGTRLSIL.